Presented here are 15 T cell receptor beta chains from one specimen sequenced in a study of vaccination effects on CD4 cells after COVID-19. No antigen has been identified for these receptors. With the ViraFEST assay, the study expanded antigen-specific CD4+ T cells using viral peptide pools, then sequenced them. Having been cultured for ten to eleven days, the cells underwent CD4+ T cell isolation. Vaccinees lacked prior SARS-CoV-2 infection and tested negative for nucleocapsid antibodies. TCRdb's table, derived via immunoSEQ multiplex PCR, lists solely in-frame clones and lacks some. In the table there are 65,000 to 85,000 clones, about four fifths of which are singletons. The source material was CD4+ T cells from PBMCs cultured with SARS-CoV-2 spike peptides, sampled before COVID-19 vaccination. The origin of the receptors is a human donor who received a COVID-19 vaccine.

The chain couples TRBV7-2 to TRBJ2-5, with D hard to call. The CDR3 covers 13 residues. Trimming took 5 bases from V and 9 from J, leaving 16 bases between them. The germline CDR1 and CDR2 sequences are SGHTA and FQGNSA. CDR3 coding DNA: TGTGCCAGCAGCCTCCTGAGAATGGCGGCCCAGTACTTC. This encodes CASSLLRMAAQYF.

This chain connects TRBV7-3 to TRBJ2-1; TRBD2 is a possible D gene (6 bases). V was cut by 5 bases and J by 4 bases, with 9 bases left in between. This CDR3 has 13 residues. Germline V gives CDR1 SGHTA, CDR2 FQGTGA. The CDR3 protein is CASSPGEYNEQFF. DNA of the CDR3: TGTGCCAGCAGCCCGGGGGAATACAATGAGCAGTTCTTC. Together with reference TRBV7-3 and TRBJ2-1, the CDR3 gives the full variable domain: GAGVSQTPSNKVTEKGKYVELRCDPISGHTALYWYRQSLGQGPEFLIYFQGTGAADDSGLPNDRFFAVRPEGSVSTLKIQRTERGDSAVYLCASSPGEYNEQFFGPGTRLTVL.

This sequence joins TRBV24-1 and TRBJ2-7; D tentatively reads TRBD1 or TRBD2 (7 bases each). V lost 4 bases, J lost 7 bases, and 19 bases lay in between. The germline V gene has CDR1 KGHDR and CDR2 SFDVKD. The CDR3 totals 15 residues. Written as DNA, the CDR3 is TGTGCCACCAGTGACCCCGGGGAGGGGGCGAGAGAGCAGTACGTC. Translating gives CATSDPGEGAREQYV.

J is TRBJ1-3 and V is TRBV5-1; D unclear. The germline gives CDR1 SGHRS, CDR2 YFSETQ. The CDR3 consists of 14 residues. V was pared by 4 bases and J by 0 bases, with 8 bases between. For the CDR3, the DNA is TGCGCCAGCAGCCCGGACTTCTCTGGAAACACCATATATTTT. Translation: CASSPDFSGNTIYF. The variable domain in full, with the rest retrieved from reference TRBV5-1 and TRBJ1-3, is KAGVTQTPRYLIKTRGQQVTLSCSPISGHRSVSWYQQTPGQGLQFLFEYFSETQRNKGNFPGRFSGRQFSNSRSEMNVSTLELGDSALYLCASSPDFSGNTIYFGEGSWLTVV.

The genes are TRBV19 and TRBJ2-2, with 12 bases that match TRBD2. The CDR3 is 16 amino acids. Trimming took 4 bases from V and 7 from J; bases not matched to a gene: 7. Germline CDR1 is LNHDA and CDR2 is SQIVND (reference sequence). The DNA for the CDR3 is TGTGCCAGTAGTACCCTAGCGGGGGGGCCCAGCGGGGAGCTGTTTTTT. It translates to CASSTLAGGPSGELFF.

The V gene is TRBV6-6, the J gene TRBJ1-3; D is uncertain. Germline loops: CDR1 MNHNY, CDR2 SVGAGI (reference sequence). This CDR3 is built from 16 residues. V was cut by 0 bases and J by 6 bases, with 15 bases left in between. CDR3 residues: CASSYSIKASLNTIYF. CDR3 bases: TGTGCCAGCAGTTACTCGATAAAAGCGAGTTTAAACACCATATATTTT.

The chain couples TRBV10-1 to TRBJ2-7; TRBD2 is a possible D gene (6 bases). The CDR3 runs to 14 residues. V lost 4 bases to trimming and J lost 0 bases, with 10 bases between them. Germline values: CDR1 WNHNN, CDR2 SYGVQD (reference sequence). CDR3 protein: CASSAGGSSYEQYV. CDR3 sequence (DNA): TGCGCCAGCAGTGCCGGGGGAAGCTCCTACGAGCAGTACGTC.

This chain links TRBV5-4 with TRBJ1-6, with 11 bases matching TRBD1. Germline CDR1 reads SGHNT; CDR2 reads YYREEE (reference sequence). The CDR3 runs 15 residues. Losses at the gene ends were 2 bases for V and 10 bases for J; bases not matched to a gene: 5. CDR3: CASSLLGQGDSPLHF. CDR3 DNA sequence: TGTGCCAGCAGCTTATTGGGACAGGGGGACTCACCCCTCCACTTT.

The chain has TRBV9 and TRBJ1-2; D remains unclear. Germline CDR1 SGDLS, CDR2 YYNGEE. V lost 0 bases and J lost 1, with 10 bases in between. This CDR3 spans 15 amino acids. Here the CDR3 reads CASSVGSSLNYGYTF. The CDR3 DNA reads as TGTGCCAGCAGCGTAGGGTCTAGCCTTAACTATGGCTACACCTTC.

The CDR3: CASSLTGSSYNSPLHF. The DNA for the CDR3 is TGTGCCAGCAGCCTGACAGGGAGCTCCTATAATTCACCCCTCCACTTT. The chain couples TRBV11-2 to TRBJ1-6; 7 nucleotides agree with TRBD1. This CDR3 region has 16 residues. V shed 5 bases, J shed 0 bases, and the junction held 4 bases outside the gene matches. The germline gives CDR1 SGHAT, CDR2 FQNNGV.

The CDR3 bases are TGTGCCACGGGGGGAGGGTTGCATGAGCAGTTCTTC. Protein sequence: CATGGGLHEQFF. This sequence joins TRBV24-1 and TRBJ2-1; 7 nucleotides line up with TRBD2. V trimming: 10 bases; J trimming: 8 bases; junction bases outside the gene matches: 7. The CDR3 loop spans 12 amino acids. Germline-derived CDR1 and CDR2 are KGHDR and SFDVKD.

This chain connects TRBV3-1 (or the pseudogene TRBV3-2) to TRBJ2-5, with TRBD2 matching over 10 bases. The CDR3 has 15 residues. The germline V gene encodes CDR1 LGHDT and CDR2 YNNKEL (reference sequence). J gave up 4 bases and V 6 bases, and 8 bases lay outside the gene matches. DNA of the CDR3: TGTGCCAGCAGGAGCGGGGGGGCCCGCGGAGAGACCCAGTACTTC. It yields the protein CASRSGGARGETQYF.

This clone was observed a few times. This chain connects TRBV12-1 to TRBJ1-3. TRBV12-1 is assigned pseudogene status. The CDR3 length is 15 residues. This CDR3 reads CASSFVGSSGNTIYF. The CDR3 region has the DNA TGTGCCAGCAGCTTTGTGGGTAGCTCTGGAAACACCATATATTTT.

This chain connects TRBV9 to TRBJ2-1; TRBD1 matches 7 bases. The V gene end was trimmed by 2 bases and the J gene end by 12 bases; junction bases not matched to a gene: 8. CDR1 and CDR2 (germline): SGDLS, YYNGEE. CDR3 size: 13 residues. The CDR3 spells CASSVLQGTMQFF. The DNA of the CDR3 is TGTGCCAGCAGCGTCTTACAGGGGACGATGCAGTTCTTC. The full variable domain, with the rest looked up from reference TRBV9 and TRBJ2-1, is DSGVTQTPKHLITATGQRVTLRCSPRSGDLSVYWYQQSLDQGLQFLIQYYNGEERAKGNILERFSAQQFPDLHSELNLSSLELGDSALYFCASSVLQGTMQFFGPGTRLTVL.

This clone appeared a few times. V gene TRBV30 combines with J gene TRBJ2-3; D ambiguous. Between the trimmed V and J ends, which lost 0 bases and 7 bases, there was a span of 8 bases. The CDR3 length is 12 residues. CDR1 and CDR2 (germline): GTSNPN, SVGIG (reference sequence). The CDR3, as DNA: TGTGCCTGGAGTGTAAGGGAAAATACGCAGTATTTT. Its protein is CAWSVRENTQYF.